The present T cell receptor (beta chain) was sequenced within a study of CD8+CD57+ T cells in acquired aplastic anemia. About the study: Quantities of DNA derived from sorted CD4+ and CD8+ cells averaged around 3 ug.

Study observations and caveats: Patients and controls shared 25 to 30 CD8+ CDR3 sequences, which appeared highly expressed in patients and within their immunodominant clones.

The authors sequenced patients whose flow cytometry had shown CD8+CD57+ cell expansion. Sampling of blood occurred while the patients had still received no therapy. TCR beta VDJ and CDR3 profiles were obtained from a genomic DNA template. One entry per CDR3 protein, called by TCRdb with MiXCR from the reads. The sample shows 150,000 to 200,000 distinct CDR3 sequences, around 75% of them seen only once. As for this clonotype: Its antigen is not identified.

The sequence was obtained from a human donor with aplastic anemia. Sequenced: sorted CD4+, CD8+, or CD8+CD57+ T cells (not recorded which) from PBMCs.

The CDR3 bases are TGTGCCAGTATAAATGGGGACAGTAACACCGGGGAGCTGTTTTTT. It encodes CASINGDSNTGELFF. The rearrangement links TRBV2 to TRBJ2-2, with 7 bases identical to TRBD1. The germline CDR1 and CDR2 sequences are SNHLY and FYNNEI. V lost 9 bases to trimming and J lost 2 bases; unmatched junction nucleotides: 9. The CDR3 sequence is 15 residues long.